One and the same sample provided the 26 T cell receptor beta chains below, sequenced in a study of OX40 agonist ivuxolimab in advanced cancers. Sequencing used immunoSEQ multiplex PCR; TCRdb keeps in-frame clones, though not all of them. Found here are 80,000 to 100,000 clones, less than 95% of them singletons; the top ten hold 1.5% to 2%. Source: CD4+ or CD8+ T cells sorted from blood, taken in a trial of the OX40 agonist ivuxolimab. These receptor sequences come from an adult with an advanced solid tumor such as melanoma, head and neck, liver or kidney cancer.

The V gene is TRBV7-9, the J gene TRBJ2-5, with 14 bases fitting TRBD2. In germline, CDR1 is SEHNR, CDR2 FQNEAQ (reference sequence). CDR3 length: 18 amino acids. V gave up 5 bases and J gave up 7 bases; unmatched junction bases: 15. This CDR3 is CASSPTSGRARVAGTQYF. The CDR3 bases are TGTGCCAGCAGCCCGACTAGCGGGAGGGCCAGGGTTGCGGGGACCCAGTACTTC.

This chain connects TRBV4-3 to TRBJ1-2; D is unresolved. Per the germline V gene, CDR1 is LGHNA and CDR2 is YSLEER. The V end was cut by 0 bases, the J end by 3 bases, with 8 bases between. CDR3 length: 14 residues. The CDR3 here is CASSQENRYYGYTF. The CDR3, as DNA: TGCGCCAGCAGCCAAGAGAACAGATACTATGGCTACACCTTC.

The chain is built from TRBV2 and TRBJ1-1, with no clear D. CDR1 and CDR2 from the germline V gene are SNHLY and FYNNEI. The CDR3 sequence is 12 residues long. V was shortened by 6 bases and J by 2 bases, with 7 bases between the two germline ends. The CDR3 sequence is CASSVHNTEAFF. CDR3 nucleotides: TGTGCCAGCAGCGTACATAACACTGAAGCTTTCTTT.

In its sample, this clone was seen once. This chain joins TRBV19 and TRBJ2-7; TRBD1 or TRBD2 may be the D gene (5 bases each). The CDR3 runs to 16 residues. V lost 4 bases and J lost 1, with 17 bases in between. Germline CDR1 is LNHDA and CDR2 is SQIVND (reference sequence). CDR3 protein: CASSTIPPRGSYEQYF. Written as DNA, the CDR3 is TGTGCCAGTAGTACCATCCCCCCGAGGGGATCCTACGAGCAGTACTTC.

The chain is built from TRBV18 and TRBJ1-6, with 8 nucleotides matching TRBD1. In germline, CDR1 is KGHSH, CDR2 LQKENI. The CDR3 covers 17 residues. Trimming took 2 bases from V and 10 from J; bases not matched to a gene: 13. The CDR3 reads CASSPTGTGGTYSPLHF. As DNA, the CDR3 is TGTGCCAGCTCACCAACAGGGACAGGTGGTACTTACTCACCCCTCCACTTT. Full variable domain (remainder filled in from reference TRBV18 and TRBJ1-6): NAGVMQNPRHLVRRRGQEARLRCSPMKGHSHVYWYRQLPEEGLKFMVYLQKENIIDESGMPKERFSAEFPKEGPSILRIQQVVRGDSAAYFCASSPTGTGGTYSPLHFGNGTRLTVT.

This rearrangement joins TRBV6-5 to TRBJ1-2; 11 nucleotides line up with TRBD1. The CDR3 is 15 residues long. J was trimmed by 7 bases and V by 5 bases; bases with no gene match: 9. Germline loops: CDR1 MNHEY, CDR2 SVGAGI. The CDR3 DNA reads as TGTGCCAGCAGTCGAGGACAGGGGGCTTCTGGTGGCTACACCTTC. It yields the protein CASSRGQGASGGYTF.

CDR3 sequence reads: CASSLRTYEQYF. CDR3 bases: TGTGCCAGCAGCTTAAGGACCTACGAGCAGTACTTC. The chain combines TRBV11-3 with TRBJ2-7; unclear D gene. Deletions cut 2 bases from V and 2 bases from J, with 4 bases between. The CDR3 has 12 residues. Per germline, CDR1 SGHNT and CDR2 YENEEA.

The chain uses TRBV19 and TRBJ2-1, with D possibly being TRBD2 (6 bases). Germline V gene sequence: CDR1 LNHDA, CDR2 SQIVND (reference sequence). The CDR3 is 15 amino acids. Trimming shortened V by 7 bases and J by 6 bases, and 19 bases separated the two germline ends. CDR3 sequence reads: CASNGIRGASNEQFF. Here the CDR3 DNA reads TGTGCCAGTAATGGGATCCGCGGGGCGTCCAATGAGCAGTTCTTC.

This chain connects TRBV6-6 to TRBJ2-7; D gene uncertain. Between the trimmed V and J ends, which lost 0 bases and 6 bases, there was a span of 15 bases. The CDR3 spans 15 residues. The germline CDR1 and CDR2 sequences are MNHNY and SVGAGI (reference sequence). The CDR3 loop is CASSYSIRLEPEQYF. The CDR3 nucleotides are TGTGCCAGCAGTTACTCAATTCGTCTTGAACCCGAGCAGTACTTC.

Here the CDR3 reads CASRGTVTNEKLFF. The CDR3 DNA reads as TGCGCCAGCAGAGGGACAGTCACTAATGAAAAACTGTTTTTT. The chain carries TRBV5-1 and TRBJ1-4; 7 bases map to TRBD1. CDR1 SGHRS and CDR2 YFSETQ come from the germline V gene. This CDR3 spans 14 amino acids. V was clipped by 5 bases and J by 2 bases; unmatched bases: 3.

This sequence joins TRBV7-2 and TRBJ2-4, with TRBD1 identical over 11 bases. Germline values: CDR1 SGHTA, CDR2 FQGNSA. The CDR3 contains 17 residues. V was pared by 5 bases and J by 2 bases, with 8 bases of the junction left unmatched. CDR3 nucleotides: TGTGCCAGCAGCCCAGGGACAGGGGGATCAACCAAAAACATTCAGTACTTC. Translating gives CASSPGTGGSTKNIQYF.

The V call is TRBV30, the J call TRBJ2-3; the D is unclear. Trimming shortened V by 3 bases and J by 0 bases, and 4 bases separated the two germline ends. The CDR3 extends over 12 amino acids. Germline V gives CDR1 GTSNPN, CDR2 SVGIG (reference sequence). CDR3 sequence (DNA): TGTGCCTGGAGATATAGCACAGATACGCAGTATTTT. Amino acids: CAWRYSTDTQYF.

J is TRBJ2-1 and V is TRBV7-9; 8 bases line up with TRBD2. This CDR3 is built from 14 residues. Germline loops: CDR1 SEHNR, CDR2 FQNEAQ (reference sequence). Germline trimming cut 5 bases from V and 8 bases from J; bases unmatched to any gene: 8. CDR3 region: CASSPGLDVDEQFF. In DNA, the CDR3 is TGTGCCAGCAGCCCGGGACTAGATGTCGATGAGCAGTTCTTC. The full variable domain, rest sourced from reference TRBV7-9 and TRBJ2-1, is DTGVSQNPRHKITKRGQNVTFRCDPISEHNRLYWYRQTLGQGPEFLTYFQNEAQLEKSRLLSDRFSAERPKGSFSTLEIQRTEQGDSAMYLCASSPGLDVDEQFFGPGTRLTVL.

This chain connects TRBV21-1 to TRBJ2-1. TRBV21-1 is flagged as a pseudogene. The CDR3 consists of 14 residues. Here the CDR3 reads CASSKEGSYNEQFF. For the CDR3, the DNA is TGTGCCAGCAGCAAAGAAGGATCCTACAATGAGCAGTTCTTC.

The chain is built from TRBV2 and TRBJ2-1; TRBD2 aligns across 13 bases. Germline V lookup: CDR1 SNHLY, CDR2 FYNNEI. After removal of 6 bases from V and 6 bases from J, the junction contained 8 bases not matched to a gene. This CDR3 spans 16 amino acids. The CDR3, as DNA: TGTGCCAGCAGGGCCGTACTAGCGGGAGGGGGCAATGAGCAGTTCTTC. Protein sequence: CASRAVLAGGGNEQFF.

Here the CDR3 reads CASSIGGRLAGPLNEQFF. CDR3 in DNA: TGTGCCAGTAGTATAGGAGGGCGACTAGCGGGGCCTCTCAATGAGCAGTTCTTC. The J gene is TRBJ2-1, the V gene TRBV19; 11 bases are shared with TRBD2. The CDR3 length is 18 residues. V shed 1 base, J shed 6 bases, and the junction held 11 bases outside the gene matches. Germline V gives CDR1 LNHDA, CDR2 SQIVND (reference sequence).

A few counts support this clone. The CDR3 nucleotides are TGCAGCGTGGTTTCGGGGAACACTGAAGCTTTCTTT. It yields the protein CSVVSGNTEAFF. This sequence joins TRBV29-1 and TRBJ1-1; D gene uncertain. From germline, CDR1 is SQVTM and CDR2 ANQGSEA. The CDR3 runs 12 residues. V was pared by 6 bases and J by 1 base, with 9 bases between.

The chain has TRBV7-9 and TRBJ2-1; 9 positions agree with TRBD2. The V gene end was trimmed by 3 bases and the J gene end by 9 bases; junction bases not matched to a gene: 9. The length of the CDR3 is 15 residues. CDR1 is SEHNR, CDR2 FQNEAQ, per germline (reference sequence). The chain's CDR3 is CASSFGGRAGSEQFF. The DNA of the CDR3 is TGTGCCAGCAGCTTCGGCGGGAGGGCCGGAAGTGAGCAGTTCTTC.

CDR3 region: CASSLDGPRQPQHF. DNA of the CDR3: TGCGCCAGCAGCTTGGACGGGCCCCGTCAGCCCCAGCATTTT. The V and J genes are TRBV5-1 and TRBJ1-5; D is unresolved. CDR3 length: 14 residues. Germline CDR1 is SGHRS and CDR2 is YFSETQ. V was pared by 0 bases and J by 6 bases, with 10 bases between.

The chain is built from TRBV18 and TRBJ2-3; no reliable D call. The CDR3 totals 13 residues. CDR1 is KGHSH and CDR2 is LQKENI in the germline V gene. The V and J ends lost 2 bases and 1 base respectively, with 4 bases between them. The CDR3 DNA sequence: TGTGCCAGCTCACCAAGCGGCACAGATACGCAGTATTTT. It codes for CASSPSGTDTQYF.

The V and J genes are TRBV19 and TRBJ2-5; 11 bases fit TRBD2. The J call may be mistaken, given a closer DNA end match to TRBJ2-7. The V gene's germline CDR1 is LNHDA and CDR2 SQIVND (reference sequence). The CDR3 is 15 amino acids. DNA of the CDR3: TGTGCCAGTAGCCTAGCGGGAGGCGGGCCCTACGAGCAGTACTTC. This encodes CASSLAGGGPYEQYF.

Turning to this clone: The same CDR3 arises from other DNA sequences in this sample as well. The chain links TRBV7-2 to TRBJ1-4; possibly TRBD1 for D (5 bases). The CDR3 has 13 residues. Germline loops: CDR1 SGHTA, CDR2 FQGNSA. Deletions cut 5 bases from V and 7 bases from J, with 11 bases between. The chain's CDR3 is CASSPQGGEKLFF. As DNA, the CDR3 is TGTGCCAGCAGCCCCCAGGGAGGTGAAAAACTGTTTTTT.

The chain has TRBV5-1 and TRBJ1-1; D is undetermined. With 0 bases removed from V and 1 base from J, the gap between germline ends came to 7 bases. CDR3 size: 14 residues. Germline assignment: CDR1 SGHRS and CDR2 YFSETQ. The CDR3: CASSLEGTNTEAFF. DNA of the CDR3: TGCGCCAGCAGCTTGGAAGGAACGAACACTGAAGCTTTCTTT.

The rearrangement joins TRBV7-2 to TRBJ2-7, with 10 positions matching TRBD1. Per germline, CDR1 SGHTA and CDR2 FQGNSA. The CDR3 extends over 16 amino acids. The V segment lost 2 bases and the J segment 3 bases; nucleotides outside the gene matches: 7. The DNA for the CDR3 is TGTGCCAGCAGCTTATACGGGACAGGGGCTGTCTACGAGCAGTACTTC. Protein product: CASSLYGTGAVYEQYF.

V is TRBV27 and J is TRBJ2-1, with 11 bases lining up with TRBD1. V gave up 6 bases and J gave up 4 bases; unmatched junction bases: 2. Germline assignment: CDR1 MNHEY and CDR2 SMNVEV (reference sequence). The CDR3 sequence is 14 residues long. The CDR3 reads CASRDRGLYNEQFF. The CDR3 DNA sequence: TGTGCCAGCAGGGACAGGGGGCTGTACAATGAGCAGTTCTTC.

This clone was found once. The J gene is TRBJ2-4, the V gene TRBV9; TRBD2 might be the D (6 bases). Germline V gene sequence: CDR1 SGDLS, CDR2 YYNGEE. The ends were cut back, 0 bases at V and 8 bases at J, with 12 bases in the middle. This CDR3 has 14 amino acids. The CDR3 is CASSVGDFGDIQYF. The CDR3 DNA follows: TGTGCCAGCAGCGTAGGGGACTTCGGGGACATTCAGTACTTC. Full variable domain (outside the CDR3, taken from reference TRBV9 and TRBJ2-4): DSGVTQTPKHLITATGQRVTLRCSPRSGDLSVYWYQQSLDQGLQFLIQYYNGEERAKGNILERFSAQQFPDLHSELNLSSLELGDSALYFCASSVGDFGDIQYFGAGTRLSVL.